These 6 T cell receptor beta chains were all obtained from the same sample, sequenced in a study of PD-1 blockade in classical Hodgkin lymphoma. Sequencing used immunoSEQ multiplex PCR; TCRdb keeps in-frame clones, though not all of them. Of 50,000 or so clones in the sample, roughly nine tenths were seen once. Time point noted: cycle 4 day 1 (C4D1), after more than five weeks of nivolumab. There was relapse after autologous stem cell transplantation in every patient, and there was variation in brentuximab vedotin exposure. Specimen: peripheral blood mononuclear cells (PBMCs), collected before the fourth cycle of nivolumab. The receptors shown here come from a human donor with classical Hodgkin lymphoma.

The V call is TRBV6-5, the J call TRBJ2-1; 9 bases match TRBD2. The germline V gene has CDR1 MNHEY and CDR2 SVGAGI. This CDR3 contains 15 residues. Trimming removed 5 bases from V and 3 bases from J; junction bases left unmatched: 5. CDR3 bases: TGTGCCAGCAGTCCAATAGCGGGGGACTACAATGAGCAGTTCTTC. It yields the protein CASSPIAGDYNEQFF.

The chain uses TRBV28 and TRBJ1-4; 8 nucleotides agree with TRBD1. The CDR3 is made up of 16 amino acids. The germline V gene encodes CDR1 MDHEN and CDR2 SYDVKM. V dropped 8 bases and J dropped 8; count of bases not matched to a gene: 16. The CDR3 sequence: CASGYTGTGNGEKLFF. In nucleotides, the CDR3 is TGTGCCAGCGGTTATACCGGGACAGGTAACGGGGAAAAACTGTTTTTT.

J is TRBJ2-2 and V is TRBV5-1, with no clear D. The CDR3 runs 13 residues. Trimming pared 0 bases from V and 6 bases from J, leaving 6 bases between. Germline CDR1 SGHRS, CDR2 YFSETQ. CDR3 sequence reads: CASSLVSSGELFF. Here the CDR3 DNA reads TGCGCCAGCAGCTTGGTCTCTTCCGGGGAGCTGTTTTTT.

J is TRBJ2-7 and V is TRBV11-1, with 10 bases identical to TRBD1. Germline CDR1 SGHAT, CDR2 FQDESV (reference sequence). The CDR3 runs 15 residues. Trimming took 4 bases from V and 4 from J; bases not matched to a gene: 7. The CDR3 DNA sequence: TGTGCCAGCAGCTCGATGAGGACAGGGGGGTACGAGCAGTACTTC. Translating it yields CASSSMRTGGYEQYF.

This chain connects TRBV9 to TRBJ1-2; no clear D. CDR1 and CDR2 (germline): SGDLS, YYNGEE. This CDR3 has 12 residues. Trimming took 3 bases from V and 5 from J, leaving 8 bases between them. The CDR3 protein is CASSASWYGYTF. The DNA for the CDR3 is TGTGCCAGCAGCGCGAGCTGGTATGGCTACACCTTC.

This chain connects TRBV4-1 to TRBJ1-4; D unclear. The V end was cut by 4 bases, the J end by 8 bases, with 11 bases between. The length of the CDR3 is 13 residues. In germline, CDR1 is MGHRA, CDR2 YSYEKL. The CDR3, as DNA: TGCGCCAGCAGCCGGCTTCCCGGCGAAAAACTGTTTTTT. Translating gives CASSRLPGEKLFF.